The source of this T cell receptor (beta chain) is a study of cytomegalovirus exposure and HLA in healthy donors. Vbeta (60) and Jbeta (13) primers were used in the PCR. Profiled with immunoSEQ multiplex PCR; TCRdb holds only in-frame clones, not every one. The table has roughly 100,000 clones, about 66% seen once. Regarding the study as a whole: Certain sequence variants were highly shared and formed a cluster, and this cluster was likely a sequencing artifact. TCR beta V segments were, for the most part, productive about 87% or about 30% of the time in an earlier analysis. In a later analysis, several top co-occurrence clusters appeared linked to parvovirus B19, influenza, CMV and Epstein-Barr virus.

On this clone itself: No antigen is known for it.

The sequence came from a boy between 10 and 17 years old in good health and CMV-seropositive. Sequenced input: PBMCs.

The CDR3 nucleotides are TGTGCCAGCAGCCTCCCCCGTGGAGGCGGCCGCTCCTACGAGCAGTACTTC. Amino acids: CASSLPRGGGRSYEQYF. The V and J genes are TRBV7-6 and TRBJ2-7, with a weak D call TRBD2 (5 bases). Trimming left V 5 bases short and J 0 bases short, with 20 bases between. Germline-derived CDR1 and CDR2 are SGHVS and FNYEAQ. The CDR3 spans 17 residues. The full variable domain, rest sourced from reference TRBV7-6 and TRBJ2-7, is GAGVSQSPRYKVTKRGQDVALRCDPISGHVSLYWYRQALGQGPEFLTYFNYEAQQDKSGLPNDRFSAERPEGSISTLTIQRTEQRDSAMYRCASSLPRGGGRSYEQYFGPGTRLTVT.